Listed below are T cell receptor beta chains from one sample, sequenced in a study of cytomegalovirus exposure and HLA in healthy donors. The assay was immunoSEQ multiplex PCR, and TCRdb's table has in-frame clones only and misses some. Of fewer than 250,000 clones in the sample, approximately 80% were seen once. The sample consisted of PBMCs. The receptors shown here come from a woman aged 25 to 39 in good health and CMV-seropositive. CDR3s include the opening cysteine and the closing phenylalanine or tryptophan. A D gene is named only where the DNA matches it firmly.

v_call: TRBV28; j_call: TRBJ2-5; cdr3_length: 12; d_call: -; cdr3_aa: CASSLFEETQYF; cdr3_nt: TGTGCCAGCAGCCTTTTCGAGGAGACCCAGTACTTC
v_call: TRBV9; j_call: TRBJ2-2; cdr3_length: 15; d_call: TRBD1; cdr3_aa: CASSPRQGGTGELFF; cdr3_nt: TGTGCCAGCAGCCCTCGACAGGGTGGGACCGGGGAGCTGTTTTTT
v_call: TRBV19; j_call: TRBJ2-1; cdr3_length: 13; d_call: TRBD1; cdr3_aa: CASKGQGYNEQFF; cdr3_nt: TGTGCCAGTAAGGGACAGGGGTACAATGAGCAGTTCTTC
v_call: TRBV5-6; j_call: TRBJ2-2; cdr3_length: 16; d_call: TRBD2; cdr3_aa: CASSLVGLAGAGELFF; cdr3_nt: TGTGCCAGCAGCTTGGTGGGACTAGCTGGGGCCGGGGAGCTGTTTTTT
v_call: TRBV28; j_call: TRBJ2-1; cdr3_length: 16; d_call: -; cdr3_aa: CASSLGGGRSYNEQFF; cdr3_nt: TGTGCCAGCAGTTTGGGGGGGGGCCGCTCCTACAATGAGCAGTTCTTC
v_call: TRBV5-1; j_call: TRBJ2-1; cdr3_length: 17; d_call: TRBD2; cdr3_aa: CASSLGLAGEPHNEQFF; cdr3_nt: TGCGCCAGCAGCTTGGGACTAGCGGGGGAGCCCCACAATGAGCAGTTCTTC
v_call: TRBV9; j_call: TRBJ2-7; cdr3_length: 12; d_call: TRBD2; cdr3_aa: CASSFGGSEQYF; cdr3_nt: TGTGCCAGCTCCTTCGGGGGGAGCGAGCAGTACTTC
v_call: TRBV14; j_call: TRBJ2-3; cdr3_length: 16; d_call: -; cdr3_aa: CASSQRLPRGADTQYF; cdr3_nt: TGTGCCAGCAGCCAAAGGCTCCCCCGCGGGGCAGATACGCAGTATTTT
v_call: TRBV5-1; j_call: TRBJ2-3; cdr3_length: 17; d_call: -; cdr3_aa: CASSLGGRTRSTDTQYF; cdr3_nt: TGCGCCAGCAGCTTGGGAGGCCGTACTCGTAGCACAGATACGCAGTATTTT
v_call: TRBV5-1; j_call: TRBJ2-2; cdr3_length: 15; d_call: TRBD1; cdr3_aa: CASSWDRSGTGELFF; cdr3_nt: TGCGCCAGCAGCTGGGACAGGAGCGGCACCGGGGAGCTGTTTTTT
v_call: TRBV29-1; j_call: TRBJ1-2; cdr3_length: 12; d_call: -; cdr3_aa: CSVQDSPIGYTF; cdr3_nt: TGCAGCGTTCAGGACAGCCCTATCGGCTACACCTTC
v_call: TRBV25-1; j_call: TRBJ1-2; cdr3_length: 13; d_call: -; cdr3_aa: CASSVLGQGGYTF; cdr3_nt: TGTGCCAGCAGTGTCCTCGGACAAGGGGGCTACACCTTC